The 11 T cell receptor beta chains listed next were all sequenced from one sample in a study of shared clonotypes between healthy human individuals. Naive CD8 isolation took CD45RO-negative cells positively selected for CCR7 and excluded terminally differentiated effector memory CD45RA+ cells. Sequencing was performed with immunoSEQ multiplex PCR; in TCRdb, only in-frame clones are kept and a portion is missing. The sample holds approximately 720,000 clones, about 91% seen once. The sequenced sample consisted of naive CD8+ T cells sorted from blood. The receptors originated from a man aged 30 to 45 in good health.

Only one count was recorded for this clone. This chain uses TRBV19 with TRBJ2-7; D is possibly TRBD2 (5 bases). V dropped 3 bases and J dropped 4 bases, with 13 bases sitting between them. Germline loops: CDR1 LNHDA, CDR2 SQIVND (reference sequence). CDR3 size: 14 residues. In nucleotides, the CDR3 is TGTGCCAGTAGTATCGAAGCTAGCTCGTACGAGCAGTACTTC. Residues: CASSIEASSYEQYF.

CDR3 protein: CAGRVEGGRDTDTQYF. The CDR3 DNA sequence: TGTGCCGGTCGGGTAGAGGGAGGCAGGGACACAGATACGCAGTATTTT. This chain connects TRBV7-9 to TRBJ2-3, with D perhaps TRBD2 (6 bases). V was trimmed by 11 bases and J by 2 bases, leaving 23 bases between them. Germline CDR1 reads SEHNR; CDR2 reads FQNEAQ (reference sequence). The CDR3 consists of 16 residues.

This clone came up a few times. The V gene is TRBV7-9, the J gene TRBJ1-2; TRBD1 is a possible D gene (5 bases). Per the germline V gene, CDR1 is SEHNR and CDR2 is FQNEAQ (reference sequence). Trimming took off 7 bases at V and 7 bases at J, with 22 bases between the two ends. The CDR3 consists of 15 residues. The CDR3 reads CASTYSGRRERGYTF. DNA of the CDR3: TGTGCCAGCACCTACAGCGGGCGCAGGGAACGTGGCTACACCTTC.

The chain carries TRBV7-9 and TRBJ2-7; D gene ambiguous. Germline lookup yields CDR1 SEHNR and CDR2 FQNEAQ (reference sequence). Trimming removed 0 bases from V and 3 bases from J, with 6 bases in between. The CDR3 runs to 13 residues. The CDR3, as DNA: TGTGCCAGCAGCTTAGCTAGTTTCTACGAGCAGTACTTC. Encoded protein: CASSLASFYEQYF.

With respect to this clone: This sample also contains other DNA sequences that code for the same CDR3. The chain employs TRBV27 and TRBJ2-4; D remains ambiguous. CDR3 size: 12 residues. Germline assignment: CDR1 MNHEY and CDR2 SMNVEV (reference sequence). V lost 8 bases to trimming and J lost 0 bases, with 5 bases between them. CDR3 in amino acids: CASGLAKNIQYF. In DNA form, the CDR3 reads TGTGCCAGCGGCTTAGCCAAAAACATTCAGTACTTC.

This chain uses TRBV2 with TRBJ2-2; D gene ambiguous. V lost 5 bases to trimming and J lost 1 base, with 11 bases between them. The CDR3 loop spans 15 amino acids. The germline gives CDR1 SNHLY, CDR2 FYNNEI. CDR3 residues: CASSHNTENTGELFF. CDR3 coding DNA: TGTGCCAGCAGTCATAATACAGAGAACACCGGGGAGCTGTTTTTT.

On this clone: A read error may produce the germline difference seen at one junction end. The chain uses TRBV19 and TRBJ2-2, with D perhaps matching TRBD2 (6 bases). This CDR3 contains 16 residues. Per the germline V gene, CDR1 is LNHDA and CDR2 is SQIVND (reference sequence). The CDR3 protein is CASSIAQRRGPGELFF. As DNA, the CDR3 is TGTGCCAGTAGCATAGCCCAACGGAGGGGTCCCGGGGAGCTGTTTTTT.

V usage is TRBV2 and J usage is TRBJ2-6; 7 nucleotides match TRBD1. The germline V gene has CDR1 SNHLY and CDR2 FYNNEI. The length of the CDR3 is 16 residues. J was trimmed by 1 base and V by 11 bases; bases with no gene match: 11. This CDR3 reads CAGGQRDGSGANVLTF. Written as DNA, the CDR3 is TGTGCCGGGGGACAGAGGGATGGTTCTGGGGCCAACGTCCTGACTTTC.

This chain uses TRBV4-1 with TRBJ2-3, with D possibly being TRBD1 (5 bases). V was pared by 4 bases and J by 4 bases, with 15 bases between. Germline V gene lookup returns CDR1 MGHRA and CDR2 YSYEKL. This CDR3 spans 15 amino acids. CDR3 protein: CASSLRSVGADTQYF. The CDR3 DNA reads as TGCGCCAGCAGCCTACGGTCAGTAGGGGCAGATACGCAGTATTTT.

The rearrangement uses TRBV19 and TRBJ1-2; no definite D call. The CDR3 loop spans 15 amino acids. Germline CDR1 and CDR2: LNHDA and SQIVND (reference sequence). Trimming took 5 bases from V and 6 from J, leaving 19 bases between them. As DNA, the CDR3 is TGTGCCAGTAGTTTACCGGGTGCGTTTTCGGATGGCTACACCTTC. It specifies CASSLPGAFSDGYTF.

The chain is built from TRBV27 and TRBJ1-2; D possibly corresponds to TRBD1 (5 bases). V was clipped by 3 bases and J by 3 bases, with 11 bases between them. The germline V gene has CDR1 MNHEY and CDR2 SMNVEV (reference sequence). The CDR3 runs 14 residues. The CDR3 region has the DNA TGTGCCAGCAGTTTGGCGGGGGACTACTATGGCTACACCTTC. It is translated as CASSLAGDYYGYTF.